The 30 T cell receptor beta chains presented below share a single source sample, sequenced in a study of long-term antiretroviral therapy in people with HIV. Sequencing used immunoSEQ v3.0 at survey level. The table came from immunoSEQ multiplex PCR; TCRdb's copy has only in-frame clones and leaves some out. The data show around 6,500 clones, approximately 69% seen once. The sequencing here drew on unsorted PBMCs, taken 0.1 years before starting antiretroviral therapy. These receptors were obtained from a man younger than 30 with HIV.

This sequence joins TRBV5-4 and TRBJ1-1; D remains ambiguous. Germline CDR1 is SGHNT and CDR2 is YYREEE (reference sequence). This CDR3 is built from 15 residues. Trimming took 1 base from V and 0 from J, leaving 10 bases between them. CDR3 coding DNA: TGTGCCAGCAGCTTGTGTTTCGCTGTGAACACTGAAGCTTTCTTT. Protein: CASSLCFAVNTEAFF.

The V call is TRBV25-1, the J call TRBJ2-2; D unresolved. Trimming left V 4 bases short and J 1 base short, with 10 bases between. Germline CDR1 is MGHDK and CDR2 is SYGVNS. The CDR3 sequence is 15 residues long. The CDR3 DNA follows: TGTGCCAGCAGTGTAAGGCAGGAGAACACCGGGGAGCTGTTTTTT. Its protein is CASSVRQENTGELFF.

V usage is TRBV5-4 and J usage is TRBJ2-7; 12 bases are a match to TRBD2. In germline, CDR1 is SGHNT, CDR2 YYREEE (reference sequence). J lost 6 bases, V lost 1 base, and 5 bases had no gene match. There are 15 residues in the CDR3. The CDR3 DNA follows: TGTGCCAGCAGCTTGTGGGGGGGACTAGCGGGCGAGCAGTACTTC. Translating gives CASSLWGGLAGEQYF.

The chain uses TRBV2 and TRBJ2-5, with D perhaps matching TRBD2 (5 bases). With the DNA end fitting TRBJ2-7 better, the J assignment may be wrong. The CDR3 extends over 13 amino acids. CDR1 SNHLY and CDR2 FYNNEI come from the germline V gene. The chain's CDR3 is CASSLGSSYEQYF. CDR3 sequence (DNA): TGTGCCAGCAGCCTGGGGAGCTCCTACGAGCAGTACTTC.

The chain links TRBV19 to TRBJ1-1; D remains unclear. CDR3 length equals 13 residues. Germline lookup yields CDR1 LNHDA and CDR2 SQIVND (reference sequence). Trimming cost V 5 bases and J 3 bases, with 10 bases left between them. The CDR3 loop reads CASSSRRHTEAFF. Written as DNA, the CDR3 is TGTGCCAGTAGTTCAAGGCGTCACACTGAAGCTTTCTTT.

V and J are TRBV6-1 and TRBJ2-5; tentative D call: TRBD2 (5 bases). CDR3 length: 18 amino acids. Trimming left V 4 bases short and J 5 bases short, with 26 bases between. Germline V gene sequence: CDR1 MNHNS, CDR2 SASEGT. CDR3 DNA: TGTGCCAGCAGTGTAGAGACGGGGTTTATACGAAGATTGGAGACCCAGTACTTC. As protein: CASSVETGFIRRLETQYF.

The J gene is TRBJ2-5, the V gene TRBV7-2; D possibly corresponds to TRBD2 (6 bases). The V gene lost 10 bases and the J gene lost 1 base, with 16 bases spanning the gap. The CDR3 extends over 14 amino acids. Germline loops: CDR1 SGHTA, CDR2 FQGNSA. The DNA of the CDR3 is TGTGCCACCCTCATGGAGGGGATCCAAGAGACCCAGTACTTC. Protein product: CATLMEGIQETQYF.

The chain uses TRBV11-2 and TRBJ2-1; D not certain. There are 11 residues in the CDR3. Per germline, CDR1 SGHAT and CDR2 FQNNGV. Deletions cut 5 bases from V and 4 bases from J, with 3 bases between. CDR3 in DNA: TGTGCCAGCAGCGGTTACAATGAGCAGTTCTTC. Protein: CASSGYNEQFF.

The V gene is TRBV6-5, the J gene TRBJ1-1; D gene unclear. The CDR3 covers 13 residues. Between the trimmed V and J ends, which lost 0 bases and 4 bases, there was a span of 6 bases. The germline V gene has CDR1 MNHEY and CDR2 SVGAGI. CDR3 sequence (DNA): TGTGCCAGCAGTTACTCCGGGGTCACTGAAGCTTTCTTT. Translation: CASSYSGVTEAFF.

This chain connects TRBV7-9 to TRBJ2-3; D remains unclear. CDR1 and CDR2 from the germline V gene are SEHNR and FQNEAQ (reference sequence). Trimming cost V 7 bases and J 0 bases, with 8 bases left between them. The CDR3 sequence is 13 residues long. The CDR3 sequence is CASNAISTDTQYF. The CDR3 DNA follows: TGTGCCAGCAATGCAATTAGCACAGATACGCAGTATTTT.

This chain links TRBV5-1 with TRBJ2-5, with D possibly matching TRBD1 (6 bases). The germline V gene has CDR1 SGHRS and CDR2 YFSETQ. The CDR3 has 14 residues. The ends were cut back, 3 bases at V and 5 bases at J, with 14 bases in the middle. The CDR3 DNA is TGCGCCAGCAGCTCTCAGGGGAAGGGGGAGACCCAGTACTTC. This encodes CASSSQGKGETQYF.

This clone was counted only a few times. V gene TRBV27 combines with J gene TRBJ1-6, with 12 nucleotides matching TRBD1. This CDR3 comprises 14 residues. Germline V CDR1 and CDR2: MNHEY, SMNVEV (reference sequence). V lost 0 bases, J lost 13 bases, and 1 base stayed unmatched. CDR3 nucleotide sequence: TGTGCCAGCAGTTTATCGGGACAGGGGGCGCCCCTCCACTTT. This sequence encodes CASSLSGQGAPLHF.

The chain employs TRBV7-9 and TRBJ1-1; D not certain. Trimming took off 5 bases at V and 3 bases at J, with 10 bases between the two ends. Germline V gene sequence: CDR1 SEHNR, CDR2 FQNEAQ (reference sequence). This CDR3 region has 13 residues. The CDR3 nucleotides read TGTGCCAGCAGCCCCCCTTGGGACACTGAAGCTTTCTTT. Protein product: CASSPPWDTEAFF.

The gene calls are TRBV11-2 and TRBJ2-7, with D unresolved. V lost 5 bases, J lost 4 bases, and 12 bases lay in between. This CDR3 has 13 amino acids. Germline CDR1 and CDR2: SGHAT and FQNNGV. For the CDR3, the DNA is TGTGCCAGCAGCCTTCGGACCTTTTACGAGCAGTACTTC. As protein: CASSLRTFYEQYF.

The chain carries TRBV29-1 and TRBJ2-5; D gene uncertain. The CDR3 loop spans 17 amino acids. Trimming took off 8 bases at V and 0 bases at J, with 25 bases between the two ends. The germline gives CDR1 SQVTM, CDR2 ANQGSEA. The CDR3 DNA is TGCAGCTCAACGGCCCACGACAAGGGCATGGACCAAGAGACCCAGTACTTC. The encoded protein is CSSTAHDKGMDQETQYF.

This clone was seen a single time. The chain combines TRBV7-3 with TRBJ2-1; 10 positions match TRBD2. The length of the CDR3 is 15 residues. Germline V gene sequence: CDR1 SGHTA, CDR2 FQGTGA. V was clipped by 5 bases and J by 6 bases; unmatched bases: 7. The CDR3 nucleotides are TGTGCCAGCAGCCCACAGCGGGGGGGCCTCAATGAGCAGTTCTTC. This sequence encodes CASSPQRGGLNEQFF.

The DNA for the CDR3 is TGTGCCAGCTCGGACAGGGACCGCTACGAGCAGTACTTC. It encodes CASSDRDRYEQYF. This rearrangement joins TRBV27 to TRBJ2-7, with TRBD1 matching 8 bases. Germline V CDR1 and CDR2: MNHEY, SMNVEV (reference sequence). V lost 8 bases, J lost 3 bases, and 6 bases stayed unmatched. CDR3 length equals 13 residues.

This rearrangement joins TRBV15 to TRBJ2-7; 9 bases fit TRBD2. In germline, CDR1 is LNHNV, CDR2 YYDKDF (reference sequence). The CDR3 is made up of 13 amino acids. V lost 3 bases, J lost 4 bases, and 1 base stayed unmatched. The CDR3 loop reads CATSSSGGYEQYF. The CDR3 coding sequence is TGTGCCACCAGCAGTAGCGGGGGATACGAGCAGTACTTC.

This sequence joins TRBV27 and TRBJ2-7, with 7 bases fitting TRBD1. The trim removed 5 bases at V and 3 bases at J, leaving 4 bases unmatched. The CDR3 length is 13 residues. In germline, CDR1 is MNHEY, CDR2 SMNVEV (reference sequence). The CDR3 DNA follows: TGTGCCAGCAGTCCCGGACAGGTCTACGAGCAGTACTTC. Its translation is CASSPGQVYEQYF.

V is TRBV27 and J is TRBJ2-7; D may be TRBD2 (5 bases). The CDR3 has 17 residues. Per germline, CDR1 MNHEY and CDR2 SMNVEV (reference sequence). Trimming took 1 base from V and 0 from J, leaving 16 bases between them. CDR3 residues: CASSLFGLALFSYEQYF. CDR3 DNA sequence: TGTGCCAGCAGTTTATTTGGTCTAGCCCTCTTCTCCTACGAGCAGTACTTC.

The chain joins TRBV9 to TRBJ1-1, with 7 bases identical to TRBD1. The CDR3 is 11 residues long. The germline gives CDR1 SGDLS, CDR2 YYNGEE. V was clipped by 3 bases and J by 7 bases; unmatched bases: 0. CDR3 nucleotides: TGTGCCAGCAGCGCAGGGGGTGAAGCTTTCTTT. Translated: CASSAGGEAFF.

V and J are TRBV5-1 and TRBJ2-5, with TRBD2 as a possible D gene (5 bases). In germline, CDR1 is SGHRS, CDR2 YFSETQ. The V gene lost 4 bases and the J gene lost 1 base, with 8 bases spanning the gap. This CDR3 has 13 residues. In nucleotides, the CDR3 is TGCGCCAGCAGCGAGCGGCCCCAAGAGACCCAGTACTTC. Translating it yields CASSERPQETQYF.

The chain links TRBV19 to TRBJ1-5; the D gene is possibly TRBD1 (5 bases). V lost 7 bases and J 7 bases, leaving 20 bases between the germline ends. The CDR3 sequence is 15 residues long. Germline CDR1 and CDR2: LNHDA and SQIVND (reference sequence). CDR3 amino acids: CASIQGQGERQPQHF. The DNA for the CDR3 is TGTGCCAGTATCCAAGGACAAGGGGAGAGGCAGCCCCAGCATTTT.

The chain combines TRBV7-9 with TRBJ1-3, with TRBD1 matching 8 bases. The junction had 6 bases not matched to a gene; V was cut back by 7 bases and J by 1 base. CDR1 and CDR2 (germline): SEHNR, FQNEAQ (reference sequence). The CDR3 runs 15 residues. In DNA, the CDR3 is TGTGCCAGCACCATCGACAGGGGATCTGGAAACACCATATATTTT. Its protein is CASTIDRGSGNTIYF.

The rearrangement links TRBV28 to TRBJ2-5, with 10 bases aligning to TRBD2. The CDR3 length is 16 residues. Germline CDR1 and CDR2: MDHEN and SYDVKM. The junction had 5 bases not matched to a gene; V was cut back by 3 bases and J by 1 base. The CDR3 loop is CASSFLLAGPQETQYF. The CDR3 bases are TGTGCCAGCAGTTTCCTACTAGCGGGGCCCCAAGAGACCCAGTACTTC.

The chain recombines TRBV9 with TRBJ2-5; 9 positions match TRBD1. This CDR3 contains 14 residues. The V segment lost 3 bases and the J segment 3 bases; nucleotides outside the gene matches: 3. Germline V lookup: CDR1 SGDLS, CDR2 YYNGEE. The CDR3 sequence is CASSAGQGEETQYF. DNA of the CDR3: TGTGCCAGCAGCGCGGGACAGGGAGAAGAGACCCAGTACTTC.

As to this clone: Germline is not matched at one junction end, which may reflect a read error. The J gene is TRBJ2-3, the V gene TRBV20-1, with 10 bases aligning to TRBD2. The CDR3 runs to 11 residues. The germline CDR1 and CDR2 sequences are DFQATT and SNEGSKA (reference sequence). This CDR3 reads CSAITSGISYF. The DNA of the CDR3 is TGCAGTGCTATCACTAGCGGGATCAGTTACTTT.

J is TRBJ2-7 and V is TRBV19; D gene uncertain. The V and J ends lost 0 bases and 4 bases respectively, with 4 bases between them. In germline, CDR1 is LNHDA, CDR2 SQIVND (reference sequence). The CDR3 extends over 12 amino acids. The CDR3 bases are TGTGCCAGTAGTATAGAGGTATACGAGCAGTACGTC. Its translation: CASSIEVYEQYV.

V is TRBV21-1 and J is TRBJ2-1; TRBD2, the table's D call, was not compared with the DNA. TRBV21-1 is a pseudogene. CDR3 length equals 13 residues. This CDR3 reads CASSKEVANEQFF. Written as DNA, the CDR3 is TGTGCCAGCAGCAAAGAAGTAGCGAATGAGCAGTTCTTC.

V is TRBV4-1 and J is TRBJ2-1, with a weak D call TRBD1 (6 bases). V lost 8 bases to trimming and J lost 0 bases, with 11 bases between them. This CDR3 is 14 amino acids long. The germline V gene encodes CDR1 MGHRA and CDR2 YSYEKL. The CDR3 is CASGQGSSYNEQFF. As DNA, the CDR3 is TGCGCCAGCGGTCAGGGGAGCTCCTACAATGAGCAGTTCTTC.